The 20 T cell receptor beta chains given below trace back to one sample, sequenced in a study of CD8+CD57+ T cells in acquired aplastic anemia. The study profiled TCR beta VDJ and CDR3 using genomic DNA as template. TCRdb processed the reads anew with MiXCR; each CDR3 protein has one entry. The repertoire holds over 150,000 distinct CDR3 sequences, about 60% seen once, with 42% in the top ten. Patients sequenced had flow cytometry evidence of CD8+CD57+ cell expansion. Sequencing was done on a sample of sorted CD4+, CD8+, or CD8+CD57+ T cells (not recorded which) from PBMCs. The receptor source for this set is a human donor with aplastic anemia.

This chain connects TRBV24-1 to TRBJ2-7; D is uncertain. There are 14 residues in the CDR3. Germline loops: CDR1 KGHDR, CDR2 SFDVKD. Trimming took off 9 bases at V and 6 bases at J, with 20 bases between the two ends. CDR3 sequence reads: CATRSPGKVGEQYF. Written as DNA, the CDR3 is TGTGCCACCCGTAGTCCAGGCAAAGTGGGCGAGCAGTACTTC.

The chain uses TRBV12-3 or TRBV12-4 and TRBJ1-1, with TRBD1 matching over 10 bases. The CDR3 covers 15 residues. Trimming at V came to 6 bases and at J to 0 bases, leaving 4 bases not matched to a gene. The CDR3 nucleotides are TGTGCCAGCAGGGGGACAGGGGCCCTGAACACTGAAGCTTTCTTT. Protein: CASRGTGALNTEAFF.

This clonotype was found a few times. The chain joins TRBV20-1 to TRBJ1-4; TRBD1 might be the D (5 bases). Looked up from germline, CDR1 is DFQATT and CDR2 is SNEGSKA (reference sequence). CDR3 size: 14 residues. Trimming stripped 0 bases from V and 4 bases from J, with 9 bases between. The CDR3 protein is CSAREGAGNEKLFF. The CDR3, as DNA: TGCAGTGCTAGAGAAGGGGCTGGTAATGAAAAACTGTTTTTT.

The rearrangement links TRBV10-3 to TRBJ2-7, with 8 nucleotides matching TRBD1. After removal of 8 bases from V and 5 bases from J, the junction contained 17 bases not matched to a gene. CDR1 is ENHRY, CDR2 SYGVKD, per germline. This CDR3 region has 16 residues. CDR3 DNA sequence: TGTGCCATCGGGGGGAGTGAGACAGGGGCGAGGGACGAGCAGTACTTC. Translated: CAIGGSETGARDEQYF.

J is TRBJ2-6 and V is TRBV7-3, with D perhaps given as TRBD1 or TRBD2 (5 bases each). Trimming left V 5 bases short and J 4 bases short, with 9 bases between. The CDR3 spans 14 residues. Germline CDR1 reads SGHTA; CDR2 reads FQGTGA. The CDR3 sequence is CASSPGPGANVLTF. CDR3 DNA: TGTGCCAGCAGCCCGGGACCCGGGGCCAACGTCCTGACTTTC.

This sequence joins TRBV5-8 and TRBJ1-1, with 8 bases identical to TRBD1. The CDR3 has 19 residues. Germline CDR1 and CDR2: SGHTS and YDEGEE. The V gene end was trimmed by 0 bases and the J gene end by 7 bases; junction bases not matched to a gene: 20. CDR3 sequence reads: CASSLGTGLYNEQFFEAFF. The CDR3 DNA sequence: TGTGCCAGCAGCTTGGGGACAGGGCTTTACAATGAGCAGTTCTTTGAAGCTTTCTTT.

The genes are TRBV12-3 or TRBV12-4 and TRBJ2-7; D is ambiguous. The CDR3 is 15 residues long. Trimming took off 1 base at V and 7 bases at J, with 17 bases between the two ends. The CDR3 region is CASSLGLDGVYEQYF. The CDR3 DNA is TGTGCCAGCAGTTTAGGGCTAGACGGCGTCTATGAGCAGTACTTC.

The chain has TRBV6-1 and TRBJ2-2; 10 bases match TRBD2. V dropped 6 bases and J dropped 5; count of bases not matched to a gene: 6. This CDR3 region has 15 residues. From germline, CDR1 is MNHNS and CDR2 SASEGT. CDR3 coding DNA: TGTGCCAGCAGGATAGCGGGAGGCGTGACCGGGGAGCTGTTTTTT. It is translated as CASRIAGGVTGELFF.

The chain joins TRBV10-1 to TRBJ2-2; no clear D gene. CDR1 is WNHNN and CDR2 is SYGVQD in the germline V gene (reference sequence). The CDR3 loop spans 13 amino acids. V lost 4 bases and J lost 5, with 8 bases in between. CDR3 bases: TGCGCCAGCAGTGTAATGCGGACCGGGGAGCTGTTTTTT. Translation: CASSVMRTGELFF.

The V call is TRBV7-9, the J call TRBJ1-6; D call uncertain. The germline V gene encodes CDR1 SEHNR and CDR2 FQNEAQ (reference sequence). The V gene lost 8 bases and the J gene lost 11 bases, with 10 bases spanning the gap. The CDR3 spans 11 residues. CDR3 residues: CASGEAPPLHF. The CDR3 DNA sequence: TGTGCCAGCGGGGAGGCACCACCCCTCCACTTT.

A note on this clonotype: A read error may account for a junction end that differs from germline. The genes are TRBV29-1 and TRBJ2-1, with 12 nucleotides matching TRBD2. The V gene's germline CDR1 is SQVTM and CDR2 ANQGSEA. The CDR3 runs to 17 residues. In DNA form, the CDR3 reads TGCAGCGTTGGGGGGGGGACTAGCGGGTCTTCCTACAATGGGCAGTTCTTC. Translation: CSVGGGTSGSSYNGQFF.

The chain employs TRBV29-1 and TRBJ2-5; D remains ambiguous. The CDR3 loop spans 10 amino acids. Germline assignment: CDR1 SQVTM and CDR2 ANQGSEA. V shed 4 bases and J shed 5 bases, with 5 bases lying between them. In DNA form, the CDR3 reads TGCAGCGTTGGGAGTGAGACCCAGTACTTC. This codes for CSVGSETQYF.

This clonotype has only one observation. The CDR3 protein is CSARDQRLAGANEQFF. The CDR3 DNA reads as TGCAGTGCTAGAGATCAGCGGCTAGCGGGAGCCAATGAGCAGTTCTTC. The V gene is TRBV20-1, the J gene TRBJ2-1, with 10 bases aligning to TRBD2. J lost 6 bases, V lost 0 bases, and 8 bases had no gene match. Germline values: CDR1 DFQATT, CDR2 SNEGSKA (reference sequence). The CDR3 is made up of 16 amino acids.

This clonotype came up once. The chain couples TRBV29-1 to TRBJ2-7; D is uncertain. Trimming cost V 0 bases and J 9 bases, with 12 bases left between them. Looked up from germline, CDR1 is SQVTM and CDR2 is ANQGSEA. The CDR3 has 12 amino acids. CDR3 region: CSVEESGIGQYF. DNA for the CDR3: TGCAGCGTTGAAGAGAGTGGAATCGGGCAGTACTTC.

This clonotype was detected a few times. The chain couples TRBV20-1 to TRBJ2-1; 11 nucleotides line up with TRBD1. CDR1 and CDR2 (germline): DFQATT, SNEGSKA (reference sequence). The CDR3 extends over 13 amino acids. V was pared by 3 bases and J by 10 bases, with 5 bases of the junction left unmatched. The CDR3 here is CSASGQGAVEQFF. The CDR3 DNA reads TGCAGTGCTAGTGGACAGGGGGCGGTCGAGCAGTTCTTC.

The genes are TRBV7-2 and TRBJ2-3; D is undetermined. The V end lost 5 bases, the J end lost 0 bases, and 9 bases lay between the germline ends. The V gene's germline CDR1 is SGHTA and CDR2 FQGNSA. The CDR3 extends over 14 amino acids. This CDR3 is CASSGEQSTDTQYF. CDR3 nucleotides: TGTGCCAGCAGCGGCGAGCAGAGCACAGATACGCAGTATTTT.

This rearrangement joins TRBV7-6 to TRBJ2-1; the D call may be TRBD1 or TRBD2 (5 bases each). V shed 5 bases and J shed 4 bases, with 18 bases lying between them. CDR3 length: 16 amino acids. The germline V gene has CDR1 SGHVS and CDR2 FNYEAQ. For the CDR3, the DNA is TGTGCCAGCAGCGGGGGACCGGCTAGCTCTTACAATGAGCAGTTCTTC. Translated, it gives CASSGGPASSYNEQFF.

The gene calls are TRBV19 and TRBJ2-6; D is possibly TRBD1 (6 bases). Per the germline V gene, CDR1 is LNHDA and CDR2 is SQIVND (reference sequence). CDR3 length equals 15 residues. V gave up 5 bases and J gave up 0 bases, with 8 bases separating them. CDR3 amino acids: CASSPGASGANVLTF. CDR3 DNA: TGTGCCAGTAGTCCAGGGGCCTCTGGGGCCAACGTCCTGACTTTC.

This clonotype has ten or more counts. The chain couples TRBV7-6 to TRBJ2-5; no clear D. Per the germline V gene, CDR1 is SGHVS and CDR2 is FNYEAQ. This CDR3 has 13 amino acids. Trimming removed 4 bases at V and 7 bases at J, with 13 bases between. The CDR3 spells CASSSFSSGTQYF. The CDR3 DNA is TGTGCCAGCAGCTCCTTCTCCTCGGGGACCCAGTACTTC.

V gene TRBV19 combines with J gene TRBJ1-1; perhaps TRBD1 as D (6 bases). CDR1 and CDR2 (germline): LNHDA, SQIVND (reference sequence). V dropped 3 bases and J dropped 1 base, with 12 bases sitting between them. The length of the CDR3 is 15 residues. The CDR3 nucleotides are TGTGCCAGTAGTATTCGACAGGCGGCGAACACTGAAGCTTTCTTT. It is translated as CASSIRQAANTEAFF.